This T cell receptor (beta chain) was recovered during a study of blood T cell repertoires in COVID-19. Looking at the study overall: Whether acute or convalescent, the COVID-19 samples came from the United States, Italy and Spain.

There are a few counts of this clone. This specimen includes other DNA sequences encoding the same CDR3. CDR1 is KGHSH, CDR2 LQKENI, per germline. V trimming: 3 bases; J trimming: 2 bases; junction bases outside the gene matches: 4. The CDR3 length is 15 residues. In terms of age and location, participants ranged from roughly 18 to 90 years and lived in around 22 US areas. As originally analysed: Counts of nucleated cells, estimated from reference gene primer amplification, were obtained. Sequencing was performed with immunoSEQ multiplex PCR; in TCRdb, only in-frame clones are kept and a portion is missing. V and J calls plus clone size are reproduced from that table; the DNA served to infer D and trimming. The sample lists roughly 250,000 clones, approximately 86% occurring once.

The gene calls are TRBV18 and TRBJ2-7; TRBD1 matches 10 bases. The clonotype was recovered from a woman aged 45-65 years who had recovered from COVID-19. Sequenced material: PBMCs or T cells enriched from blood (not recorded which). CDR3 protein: CASSPGQGGTYEQYF. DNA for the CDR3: TGTGCCAGCTCACCCGGACAGGGGGGGACCTACGAGCAGTACTTC. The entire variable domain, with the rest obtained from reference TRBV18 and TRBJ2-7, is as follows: NAGVMQNPRHLVRRRGQEARLRCSPMKGHSHVYWYRQLPEEGLKFMVYLQKENIIDESGMPKERFSAEFPKEGPSILRIQQVVRGDSAAYFCASSPGQGGTYEQYFGPGTRLTVT.